This TCR beta chain was documented in a study of cytomegalovirus exposure and HLA in healthy donors. The germline V gene encodes CDR1 SGHRS and CDR2 YFSETQ. Germline trimming cut 4 bases from V and 1 base from J; bases unmatched to any gene: 7. This CDR3 is 16 amino acids long. General study results and limits: For most TCR beta V segments, an earlier analysis put the productive rate at about 87% or about 30% of the time. A missense DCLRE1C variant was associated with V- and J-gene trimming of TCR beta chains in a later analysis, and an independent cohort replicated the association. Clonal expansion was found to be greater in HLA-associated TCR beta chains than in equally common others in a later analysis.

Remarks on this clone: Its specificity is not known.

The study ran its PCR with 60 Vbeta and 13 Jbeta primers. Data came from immunoSEQ multiplex PCR; TCRdb stores just in-frame clones and leaves some out. The sample lists about 150,000 clones, more than 60% seen once, with around 3.6% in the top ten. The chain joins TRBV5-1 to TRBJ2-5; 10 bases align to TRBD1. The sequencing input was PBMCs. The receptor comes from a woman in her forties in good health and CMV-seronegative. The CDR3 sequence: CASSPGTGALQETQYF. The CDR3 nucleotides are TGCGCCAGCAGCCCTGGGACAGGGGCTCTCCAAGAGACCCAGTACTTC.